The 17 T cell receptor beta chains presented below share a single source sample, sequenced in a study of blood T cell repertoires in COVID-19. The assay was immunoSEQ multiplex PCR, and TCRdb's table has in-frame clones only and misses some. The sample records 70,000 or so clones, more than 75% being singletons. Sample: peripheral blood. The receptors shown here come from a human donor in a cohort sampled during active COVID-19.

The chain employs TRBV5-4 and TRBJ2-1; 10 positions agree with TRBD2. This CDR3 is built from 17 residues. Germline V gives CDR1 SGHNT, CDR2 YYREEE (reference sequence). V was clipped by 5 bases and J by 4 bases; unmatched bases: 12. CDR3 in DNA: TGTGCCAGCAGTTATGGGTCCCCAGCGGGAGGGTACAATGAGCAGTTCTTC. It codes for CASSYGSPAGGYNEQFF.

The chain has TRBV27 and TRBJ2-7, with TRBD1 matching 10 bases. Germline V gives CDR1 MNHEY, CDR2 SMNVEV (reference sequence). This CDR3 region has 19 residues. The J segment lost 2 bases and the V segment lost 2 bases, leaving 15 bases of the junction unmatched. The CDR3 spells CASSLVPPTGGLGTYEQYF. The CDR3 region has the DNA TGTGCCAGCAGTTTAGTCCCTCCGACAGGGGGCTTAGGAACCTACGAGCAGTACTTC.

The chain recombines TRBV12-3 or TRBV12-4 with TRBJ2-1; maybe TRBD1 (5 bases). Deletions cut 6 bases from V and 10 bases from J, with 10 bases between. The CDR3 has 11 residues. CDR3 protein: CASSPGIEQFF. CDR3 nucleotides: TGTGCCAGCAGCCCAGGGATAGAGCAGTTCTTC.

V and J are TRBV7-8 and TRBJ2-7, with TRBD1 matching over 7 bases. V lost 1 base and J lost 4; bases outside the gene matches: 10. The CDR3 has 16 amino acids. Germline V CDR1 and CDR2: SGHVS, FQNEAQ. This chain's CDR3 is CASSLVGSGGKYEQYF. CDR3 DNA: TGTGCCAGCAGCTTAGTGGGGTCAGGGGGAAAGTACGAGCAGTACTTC.

This chain links TRBV30 with TRBJ1-3, with TRBD1 as a possible D gene (5 bases). The CDR3 runs to 14 residues. Trimming stripped 5 bases from V and 2 bases from J, with 13 bases between. CDR1 and CDR2 from the germline V gene are GTSNPN and SVGIG (reference sequence). The CDR3 DNA follows: TGTGCCTGGGGACGTAGGGGAACTGGAAACACCATATATTTT. Its translation: CAWGRRGTGNTIYF.

The rearrangement joins TRBV11-3 to TRBJ2-7, with a tentative D call TRBD2 (6 bases). The ends were cut back, 4 bases at V and 3 bases at J, with 25 bases in the middle. CDR3 length equals 18 residues. The germline V gene encodes CDR1 SGHNT and CDR2 YENEEA. CDR3 loop: CASSSLRLARAGDYEQYF. For the CDR3, the DNA is TGTGCCAGCAGCTCCCTTCGGCTAGCGCGCGCTGGGGACTACGAGCAGTACTTC.

The chain employs TRBV19 and TRBJ1-2, with D perhaps matching TRBD1 (6 bases). Germline V gene lookup returns CDR1 LNHDA and CDR2 SQIVND (reference sequence). Trimming left V 2 bases short and J 4 bases short, with 17 bases between. The CDR3 extends over 16 amino acids. In DNA form, the CDR3 reads TGTGCCAGTAGTATAAAATCGGCAGGGGCACTCTATGGCTACACCTTC. This sequence encodes CASSIKSAGALYGYTF.

The chain is built from TRBV7-9 and TRBJ2-7, with 9 bases lining up with TRBD2. The CDR3 runs 15 residues. After removal of 0 bases from V and 5 bases from J, the junction contained 5 bases not matched to a gene. CDR1 SEHNR and CDR2 FQNEAQ come from the germline V gene (reference sequence). CDR3 amino acids: CASSLAGSGSDEQYF. In DNA, the CDR3 is TGTGCCAGCAGCTTAGCGGGTAGCGGGAGCGACGAGCAGTACTTC.

The rearrangement uses TRBV19 and TRBJ2-4, with TRBD1 matching 7 bases. The ends lost 3 bases at V and 3 bases at J; junction bases unmatched: 11. CDR3 size: 17 residues. Germline values: CDR1 LNHDA, CDR2 SQIVND (reference sequence). In DNA, the CDR3 is TGTGCCAGTAGTATGGGTGAGGGGGCGCTGGGCAAAAACATTCAGTACTTC. Its translation is CASSMGEGALGKNIQYF.

The CDR3 here is CASSTIQTGQTGELFF. For the CDR3, the DNA is TGTGCCAGCTCAACTATACAGACAGGGCAGACCGGGGAGCTGTTTTTT. V gene TRBV18 combines with J gene TRBJ2-2, with 7 bases matching TRBD1. V trimming: 5 bases; J trimming: 5 bases; junction bases outside the gene matches: 11. Germline V gene lookup returns CDR1 KGHSH and CDR2 LQKENI. CDR3 size: 16 residues.

This clone is a singleton in its sample. V usage is TRBV6-5 and J usage is TRBJ2-1; D is undetermined. Between the trimmed V and J ends, which lost 5 bases and 7 bases, there was a span of 18 bases. Germline assignment: CDR1 MNHEY and CDR2 SVGAGI. This CDR3 is 15 amino acids long. The CDR3 is CASSIRPPLRNEQFF. Here the CDR3 DNA reads TGTGCCAGCAGTATCAGGCCCCCCCTGAGAAATGAGCAGTTCTTC.

In its sample, this clone was seen once. This sequence joins TRBV6-5 and TRBJ2-7; 11 nucleotides align to TRBD2. Germline V gene lookup returns CDR1 MNHEY and CDR2 SVGAGI. V lost 0 bases and J lost 3; bases outside the gene matches: 1. The CDR3 extends over 15 amino acids. The CDR3 coding sequence is TGTGCCAGCAGTTACTCCGGGACTAGCGGCTACGAGCAGTACTTC. This codes for CASSYSGTSGYEQYF.

The chain recombines TRBV28 with TRBJ2-1, with TRBD1 matching 8 bases. The CDR3 runs 15 residues. Germline V gives CDR1 MDHEN, CDR2 SYDVKM. V shed 5 bases, J shed 6 bases, and the junction held 9 bases outside the gene matches. This CDR3 is CASSPQGAGFNEQFF. The CDR3 DNA reads as TGTGCCAGCAGTCCCCAGGGGGCGGGCTTCAATGAGCAGTTCTTC.

A few counts support this clone. CDR3 DNA sequence: TGCGCCAGCAGCTCCAGGGGCCCGGGACAGGGTTCGGGCTACACCTTC. Protein: CASSSRGPGQGSGYTF. This chain links TRBV5-1 with TRBJ1-2, with 9 bases aligning to TRBD1. CDR3 length equals 16 residues. The V segment lost 3 bases and the J segment 8 bases; nucleotides outside the gene matches: 14. Germline V gives CDR1 SGHRS, CDR2 YFSETQ.

The chain uses TRBV7-8 and TRBJ2-2; D is unresolved. The CDR3 extends over 14 amino acids. Trimming shortened V by 2 bases and J by 1 base, and 5 bases separated the two germline ends. CDR1 is SGHVS and CDR2 is FQNEAQ in the germline V gene. This CDR3 is CASSLTVNTGELFF. DNA for the CDR3: TGTGCCAGCAGCTTAACAGTGAACACCGGGGAGCTGTTTTTT. Full variable domain (rest looked up from reference TRBV7-8 and TRBJ2-2): GAGVSQSPRYKVAKRGQDVALRCDPISGHVSLFWYQQALGQGPEFLTYFQNEAQLDKSGLPSDRFFAERPEGSVSTLKIQRTQQEDSAVYLCASSLTVNTGELFFGEGSRLTVL.

The CDR3 reads CASSQPGGFPYEQYF. The CDR3, as DNA: TGTGCCAGCAGCCAACCAGGGGGGTTTCCCTACGAGCAGTACTTC. The chain joins TRBV3-1 (or the pseudogene TRBV3-2) to TRBJ2-7; the D gene is possibly TRBD1 (7 bases). V was pared by 2 bases and J by 2 bases, with 13 bases between. The CDR3 is 15 amino acids. The V gene's germline CDR1 is LGHDT and CDR2 YNNKEL (reference sequence).

The rearrangement uses TRBV7-6 and TRBJ2-5, with unresolved D. V lost 5 bases, J lost 2 bases, and 3 bases lay in between. CDR3 length: 11 residues. The germline CDR1 and CDR2 sequences are SGHVS and FNYEAQ. The CDR3 DNA reads TGTGCCAGCAGCCAACAAGAGACCCAGTACTTC. This gives the protein CASSQQETQYF.